Sequencing of this T cell receptor (beta chain) was carried out in a study of vaccination and CD4 T cells after COVID-19. About the study: Six males and four females, two Hispanic, made up the convalescents. Cells were stimulated with overlapping spike peptides from SARS-CoV-2, HCoV-NL63, HCoV-OC43 and HCoV-229E.

This clonotype was recorded a few times. Its antigen is as yet unknown. Treatment in this sample: roughly 11-day PBMC culture with coronavirus spike peptide pools or control peptides (ViraFEST assay). First, ViraFEST expanded antigen-specific T cells with peptide pools, and next it sequenced the TCRs. Sequenced with the Oncomine TCR Beta short-read assay was DNA taken from cultured CD4+ T cells. TCRdb ran MiXCR on the PCR reads and lists one entry per CDR3 protein. The sample carries about 10,000 distinct CDR3 sequences, about 60% recorded once. The V and J ends lost 1 base and 6 bases respectively, with 20 bases between them. The CDR3 is 16 amino acids. CDR1 is DFQATT and CDR2 is SNEGSKA in the germline V gene (reference sequence).

The gene calls are TRBV20-1 and TRBJ2-3; a weak D match, TRBD1 (6 bases). The specimen sequenced was CD4+ T cells from blood, cultured in vitro. This TCR was recovered from a human donor who had recovered from COVID-19. CDR3 amino acids: CSARAPGQSFVDTQYF. The DNA of the CDR3 is TGCAGTGCTAGAGCACCGGGACAAAGCTTTGTGGATACGCAGTATTTT.